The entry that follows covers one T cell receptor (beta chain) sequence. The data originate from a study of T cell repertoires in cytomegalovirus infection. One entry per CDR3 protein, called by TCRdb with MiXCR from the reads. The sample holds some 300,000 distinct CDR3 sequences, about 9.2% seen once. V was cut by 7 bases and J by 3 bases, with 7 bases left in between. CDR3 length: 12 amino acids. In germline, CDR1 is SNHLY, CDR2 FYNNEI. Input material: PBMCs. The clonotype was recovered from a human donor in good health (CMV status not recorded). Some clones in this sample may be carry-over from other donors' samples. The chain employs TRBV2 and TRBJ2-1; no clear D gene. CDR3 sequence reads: CASTVNYNEQFF. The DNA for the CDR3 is TGTGCCAGCACAGTGAACTACAATGAGCAGTTCTTC.